This TCR beta chain was sequenced during a study of CD8+ T cells in alopecia areata. Whole-study results and caveats: Treatment with tofacitinib significantly lowered scalp clonality and reduced expanded CD8+ clones among the top 100. Higher clonality than in normal scalp was seen in lesional scalp, especially alopecia totalis/universalis.

This clone showed up just a few times. Its antigen remains unidentified. Trimming took 3 bases from V and 4 from J, leaving 9 bases between them. The CDR3 contains 13 residues. Germline CDR1 is SGHAT and CDR2 is FQNNGV. Treatment denoted: oral pan-JAK inhibitor, 5-10 mg twice daily. Specimens obtained from alopecia areata patients comprised lesional scalp punch biopsies and peripheral blood. Investigators sorted PBMCs to obtain both CD4+ and CD8+ T cells. The sequencing template was cDNA reverse transcribed from extracted RNA. Here immunoSEQ multiplex PCR was the method, and the copy in TCRdb shows in-frame clones only, minus some. This table has under 250,000 clones, 50% to 60% appearing once.

The sequence was obtained from a human donor with alopecia areata. The chain links TRBV11-2 to TRBJ1-2, with a possible D match to TRBD1 (5 bases). The starting material was CD4+ T cells sorted from blood, obtained at week 4, from a patient treated with tofacitinib. The CDR3 loop reads CASSFDSLYGYTF. The CDR3 DNA reads TGTGCCAGCAGCTTCGACAGTCTCTATGGCTACACCTTC.